This T cell receptor beta chain was identified during a study of blood T cell repertoires in COVID-19. Study as a whole: Sites across the United States, Italy and Spain contributed samples from acute and convalescent COVID-19. The cDNA or gDNA used as material had been derived from T cells, B-cell-depleted T cells, or PBMCs.

Source study methods: Quantification of nucleated cells was approximated via reference gene primer amplification. TCRdb's copy holds only in-frame clones and misses some; the assay was immunoSEQ multiplex PCR. Clone size and the V and J calls come from that table; the DNA yielded D and trimming. This table holds approximately 79,000 clones, around 88% found once. CDR1 GTSNPN and CDR2 SVGIG come from the germline V gene (reference sequence). There are 14 residues in the CDR3. The V and J ends lost 0 bases and 4 bases, in that order; junction bases with no gene match: 5. Specimen: peripheral blood. The gene calls are TRBV30 and TRBJ1-1, with 7 bases that match TRBD1. This clonotype was sampled from a man aged 55 to 70 with acute or convalescent COVID-19. The CDR3 bases are TGTGCCTGGAGTGTAAGTCAGGGGGGCACTGAAGCTTTCTTT. Residues: CAWSVSQGGTEAFF.